The next 3 T cell receptor beta chains were all read from a single sample in a study of T-cell memory formation after mild COVID-19. TCRdb re-called the 5' RACE reads through MiXCR, storing one row per CDR3 protein. The data show 150,000 to 200,000 distinct CDR3 sequences, roughly 12% seen once. Sequenced input: PBMCs or a T cell subset sorted from them (not recorded which). These receptors all come from a man aged 18-30 years who had mild COVID-19 (a few samples of this study predate the infection). Cell type and time point are not known.

The J gene is TRBJ1-5, the V gene TRBV7-2; 9 positions match TRBD1. The CDR3 consists of 13 residues. V lost 6 bases to trimming and J lost 7 bases; unmatched junction nucleotides: 4. Germline values: CDR1 SGHTA, CDR2 FQGNSA. The CDR3 nucleotides read TGTGCCAGCAGGGACAGGGGCGGACAGCCCCAGCATTTT. It is translated as CASRDRGGQPQHF.

This chain joins TRBV5-1 and TRBJ1-2; 7 bases align to TRBD1. V was clipped by 6 bases and J by 10 bases; unmatched bases: 15. Germline CDR1 SGHRS, CDR2 YFSETQ. The CDR3 length is 14 residues. The CDR3 here is CASTPAPGTASYTF. DNA for the CDR3: TGCGCCAGCACCCCTGCCCCCGGGACAGCATCCTACACCTTC.

This clonotype was counted only a few times. The chain couples TRBV4-1 to TRBJ2-1, with D perhaps matching TRBD1 (5 bases). Trimming cost V 4 bases and J 0 bases, with 10 bases left between them. Per the germline V gene, CDR1 is MGHRA and CDR2 is YSYEKL. This CDR3 is built from 15 residues. CDR3 region: CASSLGHSSYNEQFF. The CDR3 DNA reads TGCGCCAGCAGCCTAGGACACAGCTCCTACAATGAGCAGTTCTTC.